These T cell receptor beta chains were read from a single sample in a study of blood T cell repertoires in COVID-19. Data came from immunoSEQ multiplex PCR; TCRdb stores just in-frame clones and leaves some out. In the table there are 150,000 to 200,000 clones, 81% of which are singletons. The sample was peripheral blood. All receptors derive from a man aged 55 to 70 with active or convalescent COVID-19. Each CDR3 is given with its conserved first and last residue. The order of the fields is V gene, clone size, J gene, D gene, CDR3 protein, CDR3 DNA. A D gene is named only where the DNA matches it firmly. A clone size is listed for some rows: how often the clone was seen (once, few, many), or a class if it is expanded.

v_gene: TRBV10-2; abundance: many; j_gene: TRBJ2-7; d_gene: -; CDR3aa: CASSEPPGYEQYF; CDR3nt: TGCGCCAGCAGTGAGCCCCCGGGCTACGAGCAGTACTTC
v_gene: TRBV6-5; abundance: -; j_gene: TRBJ2-3; d_gene: -; CDR3aa: CASKEEPRVNTQYF; CDR3nt: TGTGCCAGTAAGGAAGAGCCCCGGGTCAATACGCAGTATTTT
v_gene: TRBV5-1; abundance: -; j_gene: TRBJ1-2; d_gene: -; CDR3aa: CASSMGGGEDYGYTF; CDR3nt: TGCGCCAGCAGCATGGGGGGCGGGGAAGACTATGGCTACACCTTC
v_gene: TRBV12-3/TRBV12-4; abundance: -; j_gene: TRBJ2-1; d_gene: -; CDR3aa: CAGPGGHYNEQFF; CDR3nt: TGTGCCGGACCTGGCGGACACTACAATGAGCAGTTCTTC
v_gene: TRBV12-2; abundance: -; j_gene: TRBJ1-5; d_gene: -; CDR3aa: CASRLARDRTPLYQPQHF; CDR3nt: TGTGCAAGTCGCTTAGCTCGGGACAGGACCCCACTCTATCAGCCCCAGCATTTT
v_gene: TRBV7-9; abundance: -; j_gene: TRBJ2-1; d_gene: -; CDR3aa: CASSLGPSVTYNEQFF; CDR3nt: TGTGCCAGCAGCTTAGGCCCTAGCGTAACCTACAATGAGCAGTTCTTC
v_gene: TRBV6-5; abundance: -; j_gene: TRBJ2-3; d_gene: TRBD2; CDR3aa: CASRKREGVADTQYF; CDR3nt: TGTGCCAGCAGAAAGCGGGAGGGCGTTGCAGATACGCAGTATTTT
v_gene: TRBV5-1; abundance: -; j_gene: TRBJ1-2; d_gene: TRBD1; CDR3aa: CASSLGGQGAGYGYTF; CDR3nt: TGCGCCAGCAGCTTGGGAGGACAGGGGGCCGGCTATGGCTACACCTTC
v_gene: TRBV24-1; abundance: -; j_gene: TRBJ1-5; d_gene: TRBD1; CDR3aa: CATSEGGAGQPQHF; CDR3nt: TGTGCCACCAGTGAAGGGGGCGCGGGTCAGCCCCAGCATTTT
v_gene: TRBV6-5; abundance: -; j_gene: TRBJ2-7; d_gene: TRBD2; CDR3aa: CASSPGTSGVIEQYF; CDR3nt: TGTGCCAGCAGTCCTGGGACTAGCGGGGTGATCGAGCAGTACTTC
v_gene: TRBV19; abundance: -; j_gene: TRBJ2-3; d_gene: TRBD2; CDR3aa: CASSLQEYSGSDGDTQYF; CDR3nt: TGTGCCAGTAGTCTTCAGGAGTATAGCGGGAGCGACGGAGATACGCAGTATTTT
v_gene: TRBV3-1/TRBV3-2; abundance: few; j_gene: TRBJ1-6; d_gene: -; CDR3aa: CASRWGNNSPLHF; CDR3nt: TGTGCCAGCAGATGGGGCAATAATTCACCCCTCCACTTT
v_gene: TRBV9; abundance: -; j_gene: TRBJ2-3; d_gene: -; CDR3aa: CASSVEDSVTDTQYF; CDR3nt: TGTGCCAGCAGCGTAGAGGACAGTGTCACAGATACGCAGTATTTT
v_gene: TRBV7-9; abundance: once; j_gene: TRBJ2-2; d_gene: TRBD1; CDR3aa: CASSYRTGGRTGELFF; CDR3nt: TGTGCCAGCAGCTACCGGACAGGGGGTCGGACCGGGGAGCTGTTTTTT
v_gene: TRBV7-9; abundance: -; j_gene: TRBJ2-3; d_gene: TRBD2; CDR3aa: CASSLGATTSSDTQYF; CDR3nt: TGTGCCAGCAGCTTAGGGGCCACGACTAGCTCAGATACGCAGTATTTT
v_gene: TRBV5-6; abundance: -; j_gene: TRBJ2-5; d_gene: TRBD2; CDR3aa: CASSSFLTSGGSGETQYF; CDR3nt: TGTGCCAGCAGCTCCTTCCTGACTAGCGGGGGAAGTGGAGAGACCCAGTACTTC
v_gene: TRBV19; abundance: -; j_gene: TRBJ1-1; d_gene: TRBD1; CDR3aa: CASSWGSGGNTEAFF; CDR3nt: TGTGCCAGTAGTTGGGGGTCAGGGGGGAACACTGAAGCTTTCTTT
v_gene: TRBV6-6; abundance: few; j_gene: TRBJ2-7; d_gene: -; CDR3aa: CASSYDRNKYEQYF; CDR3nt: TGTGCCAGCAGTTACGATCGAAACAAGTACGAGCAGTACTTC
v_gene: TRBV6-2/TRBV6-3; abundance: -; j_gene: TRBJ1-2; d_gene: -; CDR3aa: CASSPLQGVAIDYGYTF; CDR3nt: TGTGCCAGCAGCCCTTTACAGGGAGTTGCTATTGACTATGGCTACACCTTC
v_gene: TRBV11-2; abundance: -; j_gene: TRBJ1-1; d_gene: -; CDR3aa: CASSLAMGGTEAFF; CDR3nt: TGTGCCAGCAGCTTAGCTATGGGGGGGACTGAAGCTTTCTTT
v_gene: TRBV18; abundance: once; j_gene: TRBJ2-1; d_gene: -; CDR3aa: CASSLAPMTGREQFF; CDR3nt: TGTGCCAGCTCACTTGCGCCAATGACAGGACGCGAGCAGTTCTTC
v_gene: TRBV5-1; abundance: -; j_gene: TRBJ2-2; d_gene: -; CDR3aa: CASSSTTQQPGTGELFF; CDR3nt: TGCGCCAGCAGCTCAACAACCCAGCAGCCAGGCACCGGGGAGCTGTTTTTT
v_gene: TRBV7-2; abundance: -; j_gene: TRBJ1-1; d_gene: TRBD1; CDR3aa: CASRFRDRASTEAFF; CDR3nt: TGTGCCAGCAGGTTCCGGGACAGGGCGAGCACTGAAGCTTTCTTT
v_gene: TRBV6-1; abundance: -; j_gene: TRBJ2-3; d_gene: TRBD2; CDR3aa: CASSEDGRPDTQYF; CDR3nt: TGTGCCAGCAGTGAAGACGGGAGGCCAGATACGCAGTATTTT
v_gene: TRBV5-1; abundance: -; j_gene: TRBJ1-2; d_gene: TRBD1; CDR3aa: CASSSTGTVYGYTF; CDR3nt: TGCGCCAGCAGCTCCACCGGGACAGTCTATGGCTACACCTTC
v_gene: TRBV11-2; abundance: -; j_gene: TRBJ1-4; d_gene: -; CDR3aa: CASSPMAAVEKLFF; CDR3nt: TGTGCCAGCAGCCCAATGGCGGCAGTTGAAAAACTGTTTTTT
v_gene: TRBV6-5; abundance: few; j_gene: TRBJ1-1; d_gene: -; CDR3aa: CASSYSKGAIRTEAFF; CDR3nt: TGTGCCAGCAGTTACTCGAAAGGGGCGATTAGGACTGAAGCTTTCTTT
v_gene: TRBV29-1; abundance: -; j_gene: TRBJ2-5; d_gene: TRBD1; CDR3aa: CSVEETGEETQYF; CDR3nt: TGCAGCGTTGAAGAAACAGGGGAAGAGACCCAGTACTTC
v_gene: TRBV3-1/TRBV3-2; abundance: -; j_gene: TRBJ2-3; d_gene: TRBD1; CDR3aa: CASSLTGGVGTDTQYF; CDR3nt: TGTGCCAGCAGTCTAACAGGGGGCGTCGGCACAGATACGCAGTATTTT
v_gene: TRBV4-1; abundance: few; j_gene: TRBJ1-5; d_gene: -; CDR3aa: CASSQDRGVNQPQHF; CDR3nt: TGCGCCAGCAGCCAAGATCGCGGGGTAAATCAGCCCCAGCATTTT
v_gene: TRBV7-6; abundance: once; j_gene: TRBJ2-2; d_gene: TRBD2; CDR3aa: CASSLIAGGPGELFF; CDR3nt: TGTGCCAGCAGCTTAATAGCGGGGGGGCCCGGGGAGCTGTTTTTT
v_gene: TRBV11-1; abundance: few; j_gene: TRBJ2-3; d_gene: TRBD1; CDR3aa: CASSPGTGGSDTQYF; CDR3nt: TGTGCCAGCAGCCCAGGGACAGGGGGCTCAGATACGCAGTATTTT